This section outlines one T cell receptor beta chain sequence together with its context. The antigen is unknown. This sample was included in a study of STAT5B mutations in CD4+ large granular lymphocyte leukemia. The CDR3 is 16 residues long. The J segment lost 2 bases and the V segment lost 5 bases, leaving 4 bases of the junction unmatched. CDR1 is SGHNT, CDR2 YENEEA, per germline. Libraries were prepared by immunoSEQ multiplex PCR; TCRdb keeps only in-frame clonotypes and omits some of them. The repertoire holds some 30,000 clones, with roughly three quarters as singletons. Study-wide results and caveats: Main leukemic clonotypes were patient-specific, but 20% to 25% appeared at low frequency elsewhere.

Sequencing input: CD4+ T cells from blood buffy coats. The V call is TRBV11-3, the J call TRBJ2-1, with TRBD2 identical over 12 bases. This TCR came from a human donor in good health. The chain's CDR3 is CASSRRTSGAYNEQFF. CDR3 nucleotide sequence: TGTGCCAGCAGCCGCCGGACTAGCGGGGCCTACAATGAGCAGTTCTTC.